This T cell receptor (beta chain) is drawn from a study of blood T cell repertoires in COVID-19. The germline V gene encodes CDR1 SGDLS and CDR2 YYNGEE. The length of the CDR3 is 13 residues. Trimming removed 9 bases at V and 9 bases at J, with 22 bases between. This table comes from immunoSEQ multiplex PCR, and its TCRdb copy is limited to in-frame clones, with some not included. The sample holds roughly 220,000 clones; around 84% are singletons and the top ten take approximately 4.3%. This TCR came from a man aged 30 to 45 with acute COVID-19. The gene calls are TRBV9 and TRBJ2-7; maybe TRBD1 (6 bases). Source material: PBMCs or T cells enriched from blood (not recorded which). In nucleotides, the CDR3 is TGTGCCATACCAACGCCACCGACAGGCGGGCAGTACTTC. This translates into CAIPTPPTGGQYF.